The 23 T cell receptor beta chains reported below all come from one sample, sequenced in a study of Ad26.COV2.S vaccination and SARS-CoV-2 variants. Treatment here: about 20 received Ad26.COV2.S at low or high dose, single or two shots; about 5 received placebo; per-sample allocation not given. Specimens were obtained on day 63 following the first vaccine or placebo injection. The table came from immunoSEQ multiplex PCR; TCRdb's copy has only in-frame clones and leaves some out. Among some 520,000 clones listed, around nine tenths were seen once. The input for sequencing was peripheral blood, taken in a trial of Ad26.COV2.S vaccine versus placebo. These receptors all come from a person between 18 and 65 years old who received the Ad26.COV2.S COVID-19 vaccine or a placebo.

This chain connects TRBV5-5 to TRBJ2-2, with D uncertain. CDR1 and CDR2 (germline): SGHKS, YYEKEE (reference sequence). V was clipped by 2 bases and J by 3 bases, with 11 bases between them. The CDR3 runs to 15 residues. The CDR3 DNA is TGTGCCAGCAGCTTTCGACTCTCGGACACCGGGGAGCTGTTTTTT. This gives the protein CASSFRLSDTGELFF.

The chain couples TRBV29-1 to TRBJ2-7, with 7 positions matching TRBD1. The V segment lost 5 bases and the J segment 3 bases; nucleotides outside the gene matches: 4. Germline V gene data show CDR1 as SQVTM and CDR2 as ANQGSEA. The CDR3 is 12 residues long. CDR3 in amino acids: CSVYAGGYEQYF. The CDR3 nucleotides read TGCAGCGTTTACGCAGGGGGCTACGAGCAGTACTTC.

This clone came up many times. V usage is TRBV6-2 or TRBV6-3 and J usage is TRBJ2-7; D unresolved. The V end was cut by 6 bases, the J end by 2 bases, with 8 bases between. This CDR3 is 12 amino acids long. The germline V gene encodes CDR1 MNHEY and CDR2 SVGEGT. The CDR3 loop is CASSPVPYEQYF. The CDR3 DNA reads TGTGCCAGCAGCCCGGTCCCCTACGAGCAGTACTTC.

The CDR3 reads CASSLSSGSTDTQYF. The CDR3 DNA reads as TGTGCCAGCAGTTTATCCAGCGGGAGCACAGATACGCAGTATTTT. This chain joins TRBV28 and TRBJ2-3, with D perhaps TRBD2 (6 bases). The CDR3 has 15 amino acids. Germline assignment: CDR1 MDHEN and CDR2 SYDVKM. Trimming left V 1 base short and J 0 bases short, with 8 bases between.

CDR3 sequence reads: CASMDGSAEQYF. The CDR3 DNA follows: TGTGCCAGCATGGACGGGAGCGCCGAGCAGTACTTC. The chain is built from TRBV27 and TRBJ2-7; tentatively, D is TRBD2 (6 bases). The CDR3 is made up of 12 amino acids. In germline, CDR1 is MNHEY, CDR2 SMNVEV (reference sequence). Trimming shortened V by 7 bases and J by 6 bases, and 13 bases separated the two germline ends.

CDR3 protein: CASSFSGGKLNEQFF. CDR3 nucleotides: TGTGCCAGCAGCTTTTCAGGGGGCAAACTCAATGAGCAGTTCTTC. The gene calls are TRBV7-3 and TRBJ2-1, with TRBD1 identical over 8 bases. The trim removed 3 bases at V and 6 bases at J, leaving 7 bases unmatched. Germline CDR1 is SGHTA and CDR2 is FQGTGA. This CDR3 contains 15 residues.

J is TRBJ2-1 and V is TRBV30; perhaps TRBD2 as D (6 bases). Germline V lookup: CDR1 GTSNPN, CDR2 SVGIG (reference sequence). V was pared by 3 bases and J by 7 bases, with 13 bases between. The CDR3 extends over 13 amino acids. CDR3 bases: TGTGCCTGGAGGGAGGGGCTGATGAATGAGCAGTTCTTC. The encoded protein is CAWREGLMNEQFF.

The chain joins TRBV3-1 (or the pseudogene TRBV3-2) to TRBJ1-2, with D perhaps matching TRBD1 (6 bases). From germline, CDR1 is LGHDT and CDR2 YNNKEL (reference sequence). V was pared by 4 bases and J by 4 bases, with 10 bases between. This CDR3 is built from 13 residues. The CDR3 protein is CASSPRGPYGYTF. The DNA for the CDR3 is TGTGCCAGCAGCCCCCGGGGGCCCTATGGCTACACCTTC.

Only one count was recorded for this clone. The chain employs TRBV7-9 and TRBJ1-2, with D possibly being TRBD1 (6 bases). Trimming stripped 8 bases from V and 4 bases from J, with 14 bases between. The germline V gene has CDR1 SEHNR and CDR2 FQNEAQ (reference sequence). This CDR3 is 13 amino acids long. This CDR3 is CASSRGQGYGYTF. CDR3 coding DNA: TGTGCCAGCTCCCGGGGGCAGGGCTATGGCTACACCTTC.

Here the CDR3 reads CASSPSGNRSYEQYF. In nucleotides, the CDR3 is TGTGCCAGCAGCCCTAGCGGGAACCGCTCCTACGAGCAGTACTTC. This chain joins TRBV7-9 and TRBJ2-7; the match to TRBD2 covers 9 bases. Germline values: CDR1 SEHNR, CDR2 FQNEAQ (reference sequence). The length of the CDR3 is 15 residues. V shed 5 bases, J shed 0 bases, and the junction held 5 bases outside the gene matches.

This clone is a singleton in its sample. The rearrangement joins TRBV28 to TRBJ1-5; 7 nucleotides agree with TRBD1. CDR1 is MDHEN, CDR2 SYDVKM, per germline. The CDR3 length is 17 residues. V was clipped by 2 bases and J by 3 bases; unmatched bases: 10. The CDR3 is CASSLQGGRAVNQPQHF. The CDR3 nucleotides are TGTGCCAGCAGTTTACAAGGGGGCAGGGCGGTCAATCAGCCCCAGCATTTT.

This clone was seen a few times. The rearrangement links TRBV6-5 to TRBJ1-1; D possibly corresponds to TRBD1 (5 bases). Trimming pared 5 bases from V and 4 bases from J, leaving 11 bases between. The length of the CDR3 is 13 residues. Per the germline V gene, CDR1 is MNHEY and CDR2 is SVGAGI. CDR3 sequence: CASSITGGTEAFF. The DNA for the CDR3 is TGTGCCAGCAGTATCACGGGGGGCACTGAAGCTTTCTTT.

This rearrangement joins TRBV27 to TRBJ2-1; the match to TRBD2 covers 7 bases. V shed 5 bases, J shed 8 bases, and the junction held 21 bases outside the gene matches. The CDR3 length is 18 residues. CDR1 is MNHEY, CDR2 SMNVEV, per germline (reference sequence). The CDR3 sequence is CASSILFARAGSNDEQFF. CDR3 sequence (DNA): TGTGCCAGCAGTATCCTCTTCGCAAGAGCGGGATCCAACGATGAGCAGTTCTTC.

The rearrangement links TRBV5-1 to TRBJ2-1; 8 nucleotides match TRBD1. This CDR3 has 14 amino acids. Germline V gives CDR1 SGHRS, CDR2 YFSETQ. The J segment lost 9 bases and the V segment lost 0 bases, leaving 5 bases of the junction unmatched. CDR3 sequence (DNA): TGCGCCAGCAGCTTGGCCAGGGGGCGCATTGAGCAGTTCTTC. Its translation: CASSLARGRIEQFF.

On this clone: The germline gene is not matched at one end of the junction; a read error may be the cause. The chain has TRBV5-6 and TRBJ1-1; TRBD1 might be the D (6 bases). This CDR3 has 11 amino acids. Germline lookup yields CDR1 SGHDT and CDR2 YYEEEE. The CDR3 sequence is CASSQTGTQRF. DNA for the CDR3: TGTGCCAGCAGTCAAACAGGGACTCAGCGCTTT. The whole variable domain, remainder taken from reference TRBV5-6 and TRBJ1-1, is DAGVTQSPTHLIKTRGQQVTLRCSPKSGHDTVSWYQQALGQGPQFIFQYYEEEERQRGNFPDRFSGHQFPNYSSELNVNALLLGDSALYLCASSQTGTQRFGQGTRLTVV.

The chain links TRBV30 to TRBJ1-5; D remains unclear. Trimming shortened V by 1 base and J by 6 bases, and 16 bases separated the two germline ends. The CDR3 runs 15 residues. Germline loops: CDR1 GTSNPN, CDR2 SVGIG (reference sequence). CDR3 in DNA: TGTGCCTGGAGTGCCGGAAGGGAGAGGATTCAGCCCCAGCATTTT. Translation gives CAWSAGRERIQPQHF.

CDR3 nucleotides: TGTGCCAGCCAGAGGGATAGTTCTACCGGGGAGCTGTTTTTT. Its translation: CASQRDSSTGELFF. V is TRBV2 and J is TRBJ2-2; D perhaps matches TRBD2 (5 bases). This CDR3 has 14 amino acids. V gave up 8 bases and J gave up 5 bases, with 15 bases separating them. Per the germline V gene, CDR1 is SNHLY and CDR2 is FYNNEI.

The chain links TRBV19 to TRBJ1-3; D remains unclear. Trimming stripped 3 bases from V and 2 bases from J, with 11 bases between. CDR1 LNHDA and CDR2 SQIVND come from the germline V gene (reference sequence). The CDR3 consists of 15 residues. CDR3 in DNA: TGTGCCAGTAGTATTCGCAGGATGCCTGGAAACACCATATATTTT. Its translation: CASSIRRMPGNTIYF.

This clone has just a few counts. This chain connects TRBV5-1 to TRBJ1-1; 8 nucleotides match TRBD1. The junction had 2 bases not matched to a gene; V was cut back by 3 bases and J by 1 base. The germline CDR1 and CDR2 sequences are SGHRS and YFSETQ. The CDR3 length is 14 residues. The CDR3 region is CASSWTGPNTEAFF. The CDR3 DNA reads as TGCGCCAGCAGCTGGACAGGGCCGAACACTGAAGCTTTCTTT. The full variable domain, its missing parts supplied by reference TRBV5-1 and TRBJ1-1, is KAGVTQTPRYLIKTRGQQVTLSCSPISGHRSVSWYQQTPGQGLQFLFEYFSETQRNKGNFPGRFSGRQFSNSRSEMNVSTLELGDSALYLCASSWTGPNTEAFFGQGTRLTVV.

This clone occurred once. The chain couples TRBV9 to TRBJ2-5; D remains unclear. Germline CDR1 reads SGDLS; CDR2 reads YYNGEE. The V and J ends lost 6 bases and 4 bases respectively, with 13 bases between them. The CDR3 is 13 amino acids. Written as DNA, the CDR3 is TGTGCCAGCAACAACCTTGTTGGAGAGACCCAGTACTTC. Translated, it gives CASNNLVGETQYF. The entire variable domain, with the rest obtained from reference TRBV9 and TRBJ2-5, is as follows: DSGVTQTPKHLITATGQRVTLRCSPRSGDLSVYWYQQSLDQGLQFLIQYYNGEERAKGNILERFSAQQFPDLHSELNLSSLELGDSALYFCASNNLVGETQYFGPGTRLLVL.

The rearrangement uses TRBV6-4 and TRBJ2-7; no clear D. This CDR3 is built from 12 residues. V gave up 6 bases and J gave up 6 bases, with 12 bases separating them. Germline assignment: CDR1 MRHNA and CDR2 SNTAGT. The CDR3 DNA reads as TGTGCCAGCAGGTCAGAGGAAGCCGAGCAGTACTTC. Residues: CASRSEEAEQYF.

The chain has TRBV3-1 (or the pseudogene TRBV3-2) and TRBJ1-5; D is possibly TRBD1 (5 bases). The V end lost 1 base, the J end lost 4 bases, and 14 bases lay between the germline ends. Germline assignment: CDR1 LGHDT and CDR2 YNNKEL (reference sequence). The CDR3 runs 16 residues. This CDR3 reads CASSQASGGKNQPQHF. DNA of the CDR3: TGTGCCAGCAGCCAAGCGTCGGGGGGGAAGAATCAGCCCCAGCATTTT.

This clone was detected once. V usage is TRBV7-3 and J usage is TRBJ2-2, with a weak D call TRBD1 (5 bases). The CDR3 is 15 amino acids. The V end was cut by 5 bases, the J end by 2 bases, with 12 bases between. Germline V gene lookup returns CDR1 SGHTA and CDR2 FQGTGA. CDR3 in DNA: TGTGCCAGCAGCCAATCGACAGTTAACACCGGGGAGCTGTTTTTT. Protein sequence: CASSQSTVNTGELFF.